One and the same sample provided the 21 T cell receptor beta chains below, sequenced in a study of vaccination effects on CD4 cells after COVID-19. No antigens are known for them. Here immunoSEQ multiplex PCR was the method, and the copy in TCRdb shows in-frame clones only, minus some. Seen here are 40,000 to 45,000 clones, around 71% observed once, and the top ten hold roughly 8.4%. Culture proceeded for 10 days, and CD4+ T cells were then isolated. Two-dose BNT162b2 or mRNA-1273 vaccination was given to participants. The sequences come from CD4+ T cells from PBMCs cultured without peptide, collected after COVID-19 vaccination. All receptors derive from a human donor who received a COVID-19 vaccine.

The chain combines TRBV15 with TRBJ2-7; 8 bases are shared with TRBD1. The germline gives CDR1 LNHNV, CDR2 YYDKDF (reference sequence). There are 16 residues in the CDR3. Germline trimming cut 2 bases from V and 1 base from J; bases unmatched to any gene: 7. The CDR3 protein is CATSRPAGQGSYEQYF. The CDR3 coding sequence is TGTGCCACCAGCAGACCTGCCGGACAGGGATCCTACGAGCAGTACTTC.

In this sample, this clone turned up a few times. The chain uses TRBV10-3 and TRBJ2-1, with 7 nucleotides matching TRBD2. Germline assignment: CDR1 ENHRY and CDR2 SYGVKD. Trimming cost V 10 bases and J 3 bases; bases outside gene matches: 6. The length of the CDR3 is 13 residues. CDR3 in DNA: TGTGCCACCCGGGAGCGGGACTACAATGAGCAGTTCTTC. The encoded protein is CATRERDYNEQFF.

Remarks on this clone: At the DNA level, this CDR3 is encoded by other sequences in the same sample as well. The DNA for the CDR3 is TGTGCCAGCAGCCCGACTTTAGCGGGACAGTACAATGAGCAGTTCTTC. This translates into CASSPTLAGQYNEQFF. J is TRBJ2-1 and V is TRBV7-9; possibly TRBD2 for D (8 bases). The CDR3 sequence is 16 residues long. The V and J ends lost 5 bases and 4 bases respectively, with 18 bases between them. Per germline, CDR1 SEHNR and CDR2 FQNEAQ (reference sequence). Supplemented by reference TRBV7-9 and TRBJ2-1, the full variable domain reads DTGVSQNPRHKITKRGQNVTFRCDPISEHNRLYWYRQTLGQGPEFLTYFQNEAQLEKSRLLSDRFSAERPKGSFSTLEIQRTEQGDSAMYLCASSPTLAGQYNEQFFGPGTRLTVL.

This clone is a singleton in its sample. The genes are TRBV2 and TRBJ2-1; 14 bases match TRBD2. In germline, CDR1 is SNHLY, CDR2 FYNNEI. The CDR3 sequence is 18 residues long. The V and J ends lost 5 bases and 8 bases, in that order; junction bases with no gene match: 14. The DNA for the CDR3 is TGTGCCAGCAGTCCACCAATGAGACTAGCGGGAGGGCTAGATGAGCAGTTCTTC. Its translation: CASSPPMRLAGGLDEQFF.

This clone showed up just a few times. This chain joins TRBV3-1 (or the pseudogene TRBV3-2) and TRBJ1-1, with D hard to call. Trimming removed 4 bases at V and 1 base at J, with 7 bases between. From germline, CDR1 is LGHDT and CDR2 YNNKEL (reference sequence). The length of the CDR3 is 13 residues. The CDR3 DNA reads TGTGCCAGCAGCCTCTCGACGAACACTGAAGCTTTCTTT. It codes for CASSLSTNTEAFF.

The V and J genes are TRBV25-1 and TRBJ1-1; possible D gene TRBD1, 5 bases. The CDR3 loop spans 13 amino acids. CDR1 and CDR2 from the germline V gene are MGHDK and SYGVNS. The V end was cut by 1 base, the J end by 5 bases, with 8 bases between. The CDR3 here is CASSEWGETEAFF. The CDR3 DNA is TGTGCCAGCAGTGAATGGGGGGAAACTGAAGCTTTCTTT.

For the CDR3, the DNA is TGTGCCTGGGGACCCGCGCGACATCAGCCCCAGCATTTT. This encodes CAWGPARHQPQHF. The V call is TRBV30, the J call TRBJ1-5, with D unclear. This CDR3 comprises 13 residues. Germline CDR1 is GTSNPN and CDR2 is SVGIG (reference sequence). The V and J ends lost 5 bases and 5 bases respectively, with 13 bases between them.

The chain uses TRBV2 and TRBJ1-2; D is possibly TRBD1 (5 bases). This CDR3 spans 16 amino acids. Germline-derived CDR1 and CDR2 are SNHLY and FYNNEI. V lost 1 base and J 4 bases, leaving 16 bases between the germline ends. DNA for the CDR3: TGTGCCAGCAGTGAAGATACGACAGCCACCGGCTATGGCTACACCTTC. This encodes CASSEDTTATGYGYTF.

This sequence joins TRBV10-2 and TRBJ2-5, with D perhaps TRBD1 or TRBD2 (5 bases each). Trimming removed 2 bases from V and 1 base from J, with 5 bases in between. The CDR3 runs to 13 residues. The germline gives CDR1 WSHSY, CDR2 SAAADI. CDR3 DNA sequence: TGCGCCAGCAGTGAGGGGGGCCAAGAGACCCAGTACTTC. This translates into CASSEGGQETQYF.

This clone has a single count. The chain combines TRBV10-1 with TRBJ2-6, with 12 bases matching TRBD2. CDR3 length: 20 residues. In germline, CDR1 is WNHNN, CDR2 SYGVQD (reference sequence). Trimming removed 3 bases from V and 0 bases from J; junction bases left unmatched: 9. This CDR3 reads CASSDYSGLAGSSGANVLTF. CDR3 bases: TGCGCCAGCAGTGATTATTCCGGACTAGCGGGAAGCTCTGGGGCCAACGTCCTGACTTTC.

J is TRBJ1-5 and V is TRBV1. TRBV1 is given as a pseudogene. CDR3 size: 16 residues. The CDR3 coding sequence is TGCACCAGCAGCCAAAGATCTCGTGGGGGAGGTCAGCCCCAGCATTTT. Protein: CTSSQRSRGGGQPQHF.

V is TRBV21-1 and J is TRBJ1-2; TRBD1 reflects the table's D call only, with no check against the DNA. TRBV21-1 is labeled a pseudogene. The CDR3 contains 15 residues. The chain's CDR3 is CASSSGDRGWYGYTF. The DNA for the CDR3 is TGTGCCAGCAGCAGCGGTGACAGGGGATGGTATGGCTACACCTTC.

The sample holds one count of this clone. The chain recombines TRBV3-1 (or the pseudogene TRBV3-2) with TRBJ2-5, with 12 bases fitting TRBD2. Germline V lookup: CDR1 LGHDT, CDR2 YNNKEL (reference sequence). Trimming at V came to 1 base and at J to 5 bases, leaving 5 bases not matched to a gene. This CDR3 region has 16 residues. This chain's CDR3 is CASSQGLAGEGETQYF. The CDR3 nucleotides are TGTGCCAGCAGCCAAGGACTAGCGGGGGAGGGGGAGACCCAGTACTTC.

The DNA of the CDR3 is TGCGCCAGCAGCCAAGTAGACATGGGCTTTGGCACCGGGGAGCTGTTTTTT. Its protein product is CASSQVDMGFGTGELFF. V gene TRBV4-1 combines with J gene TRBJ2-2; D gene uncertain. V was pared by 1 base and J by 4 bases, with 16 bases between. The CDR3 is 17 amino acids. Germline CDR1 and CDR2: MGHRA and YSYEKL.

The V gene is TRBV14, the J gene TRBJ2-7; TRBD1 matches 7 bases. This CDR3 is built from 15 residues. Germline assignment: CDR1 SGHDN and CDR2 FVKESK. V was pared by 4 bases and J by 2 bases, with 8 bases of the junction left unmatched. CDR3 loop: CASSLPGTATYEQYF. In nucleotides, the CDR3 is TGTGCCAGCAGCCTCCCCGGGACAGCGACCTACGAGCAGTACTTC. Full variable domain (outside the CDR3, taken from reference TRBV14 and TRBJ2-7): EAGVTQFPSHSVIEKGQTVTLRCDPISGHDNLYWYRRVMGKEIKFLLHFVKESKQDESGMPNNRFLAERTGGTYSTLKVQPAELEDSGVYFCASSLPGTATYEQYFGPGTRLTVT.

The chain links TRBV11-2 to TRBJ1-2, with TRBD1 as a possible D gene (6 bases). The ends were cut back, 4 bases at V and 0 bases at J, with 12 bases in the middle. The CDR3 is 15 amino acids. Germline CDR1 is SGHAT and CDR2 is FQNNGV. CDR3 in amino acids: CASSYGTPTNYGYTF. The CDR3 nucleotides are TGTGCCAGCAGCTACGGGACACCCACTAACTATGGCTACACCTTC.

The chain uses TRBV27 and TRBJ1-1; 7 nucleotides match TRBD1. Germline V CDR1 and CDR2: MNHEY, SMNVEV (reference sequence). CDR3 size: 13 residues. Unmatched junction bases numbered 10, after V lost 5 bases and J lost 10 bases. The CDR3 spells CASSRDRASRAFF. The CDR3 coding sequence is TGTGCCAGCAGTCGAGACAGGGCCAGTCGAGCTTTCTTT.

The chain recombines TRBV12-3 or TRBV12-4 with TRBJ1-1, with D possibly matching TRBD1 (5 bases). V dropped 6 bases and J dropped 3 bases, with 5 bases sitting between them. This CDR3 has 11 amino acids. CDR3: CASRQDTEAFF. The DNA of the CDR3 is TGTGCCAGCAGACAGGACACTGAAGCTTTCTTT.

The genes are TRBV5-1 and TRBJ2-5, with D perhaps being TRBD1 or TRBD2 (5 bases each). The germline V gene has CDR1 SGHRS and CDR2 YFSETQ. Trimming left V 5 bases short and J 0 bases short, with 11 bases between. CDR3 length: 14 residues. In DNA, the CDR3 is TGCGCCAGCAGGCCCGGGGCCGACCAAGAGACCCAGTACTTC. Encoded protein: CASRPGADQETQYF.

This clone was seen more than once but under ten times. The CDR3 protein is CASSSGGSPEQFF. CDR3 nucleotide sequence: TGCGCCAGCAGCTCCGGGGGGTCTCCTGAGCAGTTCTTC. This chain uses TRBV5-1 with TRBJ2-1; TRBD2 matches 7 bases. CDR3 length equals 13 residues. From germline, CDR1 is SGHRS and CDR2 YFSETQ. The J segment lost 9 bases and the V segment lost 3 bases, leaving 6 bases of the junction unmatched. Full variable domain (remainder filled in from reference TRBV5-1 and TRBJ2-1): KAGVTQTPRYLIKTRGQQVTLSCSPISGHRSVSWYQQTPGQGLQFLFEYFSETQRNKGNFPGRFSGRQFSNSRSEMNVSTLELGDSALYLCASSSGGSPEQFFGPGTRLTVL.

V gene TRBV2 combines with J gene TRBJ2-2, with no clear D. Germline V lookup: CDR1 SNHLY, CDR2 FYNNEI. Between the trimmed V and J ends, which lost 5 bases and 1 base, there was a span of 11 bases. The CDR3 totals 15 residues. The CDR3 nucleotides read TGTGCCAGCAGTTACTCGGTAGGGAACACCGGGGAGCTGTTTTTT. Its protein is CASSYSVGNTGELFF.